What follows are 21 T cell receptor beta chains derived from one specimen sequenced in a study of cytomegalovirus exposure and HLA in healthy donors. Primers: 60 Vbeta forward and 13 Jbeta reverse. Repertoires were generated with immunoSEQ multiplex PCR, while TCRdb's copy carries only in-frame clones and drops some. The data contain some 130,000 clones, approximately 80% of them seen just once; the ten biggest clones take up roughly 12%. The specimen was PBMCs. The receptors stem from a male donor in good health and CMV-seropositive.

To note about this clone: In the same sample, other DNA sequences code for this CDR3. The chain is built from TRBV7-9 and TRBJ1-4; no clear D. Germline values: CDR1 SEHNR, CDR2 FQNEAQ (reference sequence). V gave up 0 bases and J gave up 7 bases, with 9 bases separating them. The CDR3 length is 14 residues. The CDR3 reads CASSLARQGEKLFF. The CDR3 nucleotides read TGTGCCAGCAGCTTAGCCCGACAAGGTGAAAAACTGTTTTTT.

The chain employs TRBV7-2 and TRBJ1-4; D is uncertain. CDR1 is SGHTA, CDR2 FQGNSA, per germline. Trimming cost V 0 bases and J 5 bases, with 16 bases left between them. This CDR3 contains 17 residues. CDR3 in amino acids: CASSLAVRGPRNEKLFF. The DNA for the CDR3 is TGTGCCAGCAGCTTAGCGGTCCGGGGTCCCAGGAATGAAAAACTGTTTTTT.

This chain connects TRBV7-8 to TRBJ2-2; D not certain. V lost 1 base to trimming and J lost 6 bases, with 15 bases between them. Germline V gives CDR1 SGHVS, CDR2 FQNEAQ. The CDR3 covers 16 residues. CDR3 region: CASSLEARRRSGELFF. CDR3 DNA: TGTGCCAGCAGCTTAGAGGCTAGACGTAGATCCGGGGAGCTGTTTTTT.

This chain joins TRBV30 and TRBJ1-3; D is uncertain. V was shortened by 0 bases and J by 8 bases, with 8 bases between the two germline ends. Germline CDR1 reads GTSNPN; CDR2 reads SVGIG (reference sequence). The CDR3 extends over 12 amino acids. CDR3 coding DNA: TGTGCCTGGAGTGTACGGGGAGACACCATATATTTT. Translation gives CAWSVRGDTIYF.

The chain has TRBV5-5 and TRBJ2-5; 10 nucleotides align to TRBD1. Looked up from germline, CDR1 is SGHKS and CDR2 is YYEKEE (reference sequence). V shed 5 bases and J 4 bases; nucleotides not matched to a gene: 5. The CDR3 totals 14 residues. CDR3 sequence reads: CASRFGTGAETQYF. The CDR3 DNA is TGTGCCAGCAGATTTGGGACAGGGGCAGAGACCCAGTACTTC.

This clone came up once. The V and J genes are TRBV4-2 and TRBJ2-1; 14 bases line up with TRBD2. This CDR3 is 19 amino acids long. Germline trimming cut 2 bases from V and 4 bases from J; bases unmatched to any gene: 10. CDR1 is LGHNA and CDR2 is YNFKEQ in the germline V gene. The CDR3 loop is CASSQPGLAGVPPYNEQFF. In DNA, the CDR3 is TGTGCCAGCAGCCAACCGGGACTAGCGGGAGTCCCCCCTTACAATGAGCAGTTCTTC.

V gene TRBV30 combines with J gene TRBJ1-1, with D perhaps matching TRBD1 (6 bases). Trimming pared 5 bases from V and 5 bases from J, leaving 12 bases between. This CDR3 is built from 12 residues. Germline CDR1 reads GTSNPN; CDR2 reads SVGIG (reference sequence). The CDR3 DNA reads TGTGCCTGGGAGCAGGGGTGGACTGAAGCTTTCTTT. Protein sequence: CAWEQGWTEAFF. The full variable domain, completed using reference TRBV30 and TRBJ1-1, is SQTIHQWPATLVQPVGSPLSLECTVEGTSNPNLYWYRQAAGRGLQLLFYSVGIGQISSEVPQNLSASRPQDRQFILSSKKLLLSDSGFYLCAWEQGWTEAFFGQGTRLTVV.

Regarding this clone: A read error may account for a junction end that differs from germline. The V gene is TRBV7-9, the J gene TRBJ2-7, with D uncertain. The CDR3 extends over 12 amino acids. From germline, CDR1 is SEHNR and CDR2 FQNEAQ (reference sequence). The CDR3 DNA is TGTTCCAGCAGCTCCCAGTTCTACGAGCAGTACTTC. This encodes CSSSSQFYEQYF.

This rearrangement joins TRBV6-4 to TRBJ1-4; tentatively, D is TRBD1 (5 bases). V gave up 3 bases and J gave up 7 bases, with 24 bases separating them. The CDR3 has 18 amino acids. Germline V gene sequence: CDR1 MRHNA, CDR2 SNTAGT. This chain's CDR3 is CASSDRARERVCSEKLFF. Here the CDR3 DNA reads TGTGCCAGCAGTGATCGGGCCAGGGAAAGGGTATGCAGTGAAAAACTGTTTTTT.

The CDR3 protein is CTTRLTSGRDTDTQYF. The CDR3 DNA sequence: TGCACCACGAGGTTAACTAGCGGGAGGGACACAGATACGCAGTATTTT. The rearrangement links TRBV1 to TRBJ2-3; the listed D gene, TRBD2, was not tested against the DNA. TRBV1 is an annotated pseudogene. This CDR3 has 16 amino acids.

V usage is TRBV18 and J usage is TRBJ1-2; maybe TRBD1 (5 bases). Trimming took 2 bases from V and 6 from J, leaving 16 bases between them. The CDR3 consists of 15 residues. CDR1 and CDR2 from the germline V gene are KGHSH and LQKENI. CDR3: CASSPSIDRTNGYTF. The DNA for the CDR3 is TGTGCCAGCTCACCATCGATCGACAGAACGAATGGCTACACCTTC.

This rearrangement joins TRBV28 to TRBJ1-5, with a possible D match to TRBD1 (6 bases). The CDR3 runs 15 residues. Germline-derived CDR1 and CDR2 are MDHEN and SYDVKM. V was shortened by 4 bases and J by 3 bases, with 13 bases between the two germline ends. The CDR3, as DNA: TGTGCCAGCAGTTGGGTGGGACAACACAATCAGCCCCAGCATTTT. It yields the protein CASSWVGQHNQPQHF.

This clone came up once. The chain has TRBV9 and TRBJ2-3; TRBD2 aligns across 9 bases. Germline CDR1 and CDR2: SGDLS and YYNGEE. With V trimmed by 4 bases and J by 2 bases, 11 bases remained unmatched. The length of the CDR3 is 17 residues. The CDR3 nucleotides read TGTGCCAGCAGCCCTGCGGGGGGGGAGGCCGTCACAGATACGCAGTATTTT. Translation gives CASSPAGGEAVTDTQYF.

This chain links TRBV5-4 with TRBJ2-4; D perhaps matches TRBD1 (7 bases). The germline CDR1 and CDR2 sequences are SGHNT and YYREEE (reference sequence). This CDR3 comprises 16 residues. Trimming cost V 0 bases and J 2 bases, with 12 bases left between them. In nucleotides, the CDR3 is TGTGCCAGCAGCTTGGGACAGGGAGGAACCAAAAACATTCAGTACTTC. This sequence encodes CASSLGQGGTKNIQYF.

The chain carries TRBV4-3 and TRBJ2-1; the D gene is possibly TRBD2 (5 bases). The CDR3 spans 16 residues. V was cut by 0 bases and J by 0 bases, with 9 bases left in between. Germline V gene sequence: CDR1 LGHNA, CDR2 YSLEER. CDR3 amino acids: CASSQDWRSSYNEQFF. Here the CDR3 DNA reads TGCGCCAGCAGCCAAGATTGGAGGAGCTCCTACAATGAGCAGTTCTTC.

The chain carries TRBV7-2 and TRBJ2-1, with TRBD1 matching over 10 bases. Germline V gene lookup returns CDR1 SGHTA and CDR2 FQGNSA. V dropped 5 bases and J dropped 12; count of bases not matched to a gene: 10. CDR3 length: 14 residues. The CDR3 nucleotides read TGTGCCAGCAGCAACCGACAGGGGGCTAGCCCGCAGTTCTTC. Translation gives CASSNRQGASPQFF.

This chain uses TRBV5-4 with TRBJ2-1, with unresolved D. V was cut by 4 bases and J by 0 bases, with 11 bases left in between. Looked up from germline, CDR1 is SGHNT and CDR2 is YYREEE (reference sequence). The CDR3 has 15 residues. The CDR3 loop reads CASSVDGSSYNEQFF. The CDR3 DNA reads TGTGCCAGCAGCGTCGACGGGTCCTCCTACAATGAGCAGTTCTTC.

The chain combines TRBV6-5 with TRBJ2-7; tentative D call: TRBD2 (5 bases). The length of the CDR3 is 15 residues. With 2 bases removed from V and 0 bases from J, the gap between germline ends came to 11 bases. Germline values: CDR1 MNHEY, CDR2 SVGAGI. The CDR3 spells CASSYGGSGSYEQYF. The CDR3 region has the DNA TGTGCCAGCAGTTACGGCGGGTCCGGCTCCTACGAGCAGTACTTC.

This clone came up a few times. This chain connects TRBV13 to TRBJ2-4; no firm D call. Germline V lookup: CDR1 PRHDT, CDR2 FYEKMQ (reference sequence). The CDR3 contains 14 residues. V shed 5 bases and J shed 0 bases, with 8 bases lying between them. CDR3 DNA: TGTGCCAGCAGCGTTGTTCTAGCCAAAAACATTCAGTACTTC. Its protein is CASSVVLAKNIQYF.

CDR3 nucleotides: TGCGCCAGCAGCCCCGGGACAGGGACGGAGACCCAGTACTTC. Encoded protein: CASSPGTGTETQYF. This chain links TRBV4-3 with TRBJ2-5; 9 bases are shared with TRBD1. V lost 4 bases, J lost 5 bases, and 5 bases stayed unmatched. CDR1 and CDR2 (germline): LGHNA, YSLEER. There are 14 residues in the CDR3.

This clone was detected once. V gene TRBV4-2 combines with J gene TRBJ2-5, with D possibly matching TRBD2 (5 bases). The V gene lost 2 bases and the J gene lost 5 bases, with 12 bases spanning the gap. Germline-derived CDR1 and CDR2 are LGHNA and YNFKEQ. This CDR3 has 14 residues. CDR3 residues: CASSQYLAFETQYF. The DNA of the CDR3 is TGTGCCAGCAGCCAATACCTAGCTTTTGAGACCCAGTACTTC.